The present T cell receptor (beta chain) was sequenced within a study of tumor and adjacent non-tumor tissue in lung cancer listed by TCRdb under 2018. For context, the study as a whole: The cohort included roughly 11 adenocarcinoma, 2 squamous cell carcinoma and 1 small cell lung cancer patients. Among the approximately 15 patients, ages ranged from about 31 to 85 years, some ten were men and 5 were women, and disease was TNM stage I to III. Sequencing generated a total of 125,075,908 productive TCRbeta reads, averaging around 4.2 million reads per sample. Using bulk TCRbeta repertoires from under 18 lung cancer patients, the study set lung tumor tissue side by side with matched distant non-tumor lung tissue. For each patient, one tumor sample and one normal lung sample were taken, giving around 30 paired specimens that underwent TCRbeta CDR3 sequencing.

The full study reports these points: Neither the sequencing platform nor unique molecular identifiers are named or mentioned anywhere in the methods. TCR diversity (inverse Simpson) was significantly higher in tumor than in normal lung tissue (about 400 vs 180, P = 0.0075, Mann-Whitney U test). The top 100 clones accounted for a significantly larger cumulative portion of the repertoire in normal lung than in tumor tissue. Younger patients had significantly higher TCR diversity, and higher tumor TCR diversity was associated with shorter overall and disease-free survival. Peripheral blood was not sequenced, so blood TCRbeta repertoires were not examined in the lung cancer patients of the study. Only about 15 patients were in the cohort, and the authors stated that larger samples and more detailed clinical data are needed.

With regard to this clonotype: No cognate antigen has been identified for it. No base qualities exist here, and no much larger clone lies one base off it.

RNA was extracted from bulk unsorted tissue and checked for quality with a NanoDrop ND-1000 and an Agilent 2100. For the normal lung samples, distant non-tumor tissue was collected more than 3 cm away from the tumor edge. The donors were newly diagnosed lung cancer patients admitted for thoracic surgery in China from August to November 2014 who had not received prior chemotherapy. Patients who had received previous radiotherapy or chemotherapy, or who had another concurrent cancer, were excluded from the study. Pieces of surgical tissue measuring roughly 1-2.3 cm3 were kept in RNAlater solution and stored at -80 degrees C until use. To prepare the library, multiplex PCR was applied. Sequencing was performed on an Illumina HiSeq 2500. TCRbeta libraries were built by three rounds of nested PCR using primers (Table S4), following protocols modified from ARM-PCR. Before sequencing, PCR products of 200-500 bp were excised from the gel and purified with the QIAquick gel extraction kit. In the paper's pipeline: Reads were cleaned with Trimmomatic, merged with FLASH into complete CDR3 sequences, and assigned to V(D)J germline segments with MiTCR. Clonal diversity was calculated as the inverse Simpson's index using VDJtools. In-frame sequences lacking a premature stop codon were counted as productive reads. TCRdb handled the public reads itself, with Q25 trimming in fastp and clone calling in MiXCR, and kept productive beta chains. Entries that share a CDR3 protein sequence are merged under the most common genes and DNA. These V and J calls derive from TCRdb rather than the authors' analysis. For this sample there are some 100,000 distinct CDR3 sequences; 65% appear just once. The biggest ten clones account for roughly 19% of the sample.

The specimen was distant non-tumor lung tissue. The TCR comes from a man aged 25-45 years with non-small cell lung cancer.

The nucleotides are TGTGCCAGCACACCGGCCCCTGGGCAGCAGTACTTC. This yields the protein CASTPAPGQQYF. The chain employs TRBV12-3 or TRBV12-4 and TRBJ2-7; the D segment cannot be called with confidence. The CDR3 runs 12 residues from the cysteine to the phenylalanine. Only CDR3 DNA remains: 36 bases, in frame from the first base. V sheds 7 bases and J sheds 8 bases, leaving 15 bases between their ends.